Below, one T cell receptor beta chain is given with its context. What it binds is not known. The CDR3 sequence is 14 residues long. The germline V gene has CDR1 SGHTA and CDR2 FQGNSA. V lost 6 bases to trimming and J lost 4 bases; unmatched junction nucleotides: 7. Described time point: blood 4 weeks post-SBRT, at nephrectomy. Treatment indicated: 15 Gy SBRT to primary tumor, nephrectomy 4 weeks later. After SBRT, blood was collected at 2 and 4 weeks, plus baseline. Clear cell pathology was present in this patient's renal cell carcinoma. This specimen belongs to a study of radiation and T cells in renal cell carcinoma. Study conclusions and caveats: No pretreatment tumor biopsies were available for baseline clonotypes. Top tumor clonotypes rose in blood 2 weeks post-radiation, then contracted.

The protocol was immunoSEQ multiplex PCR, while the TCRdb copy is restricted to in-frame clones and leaves out a portion. This table holds more than 120,000 clones, 86% found once. The chain carries TRBV7-2 and TRBJ2-7; 9 positions agree with TRBD2. The source was blood, collected from a patient whose treatment included radiotherapy and nephrectomy. The TCR comes from a woman between 50 and 59 years old with renal cell carcinoma. The CDR3 DNA reads as TGTGCCAGCAGTCCCGGGACTAGCAAATACGAGCAGTACTTC. This sequence encodes CASSPGTSKYEQYF.